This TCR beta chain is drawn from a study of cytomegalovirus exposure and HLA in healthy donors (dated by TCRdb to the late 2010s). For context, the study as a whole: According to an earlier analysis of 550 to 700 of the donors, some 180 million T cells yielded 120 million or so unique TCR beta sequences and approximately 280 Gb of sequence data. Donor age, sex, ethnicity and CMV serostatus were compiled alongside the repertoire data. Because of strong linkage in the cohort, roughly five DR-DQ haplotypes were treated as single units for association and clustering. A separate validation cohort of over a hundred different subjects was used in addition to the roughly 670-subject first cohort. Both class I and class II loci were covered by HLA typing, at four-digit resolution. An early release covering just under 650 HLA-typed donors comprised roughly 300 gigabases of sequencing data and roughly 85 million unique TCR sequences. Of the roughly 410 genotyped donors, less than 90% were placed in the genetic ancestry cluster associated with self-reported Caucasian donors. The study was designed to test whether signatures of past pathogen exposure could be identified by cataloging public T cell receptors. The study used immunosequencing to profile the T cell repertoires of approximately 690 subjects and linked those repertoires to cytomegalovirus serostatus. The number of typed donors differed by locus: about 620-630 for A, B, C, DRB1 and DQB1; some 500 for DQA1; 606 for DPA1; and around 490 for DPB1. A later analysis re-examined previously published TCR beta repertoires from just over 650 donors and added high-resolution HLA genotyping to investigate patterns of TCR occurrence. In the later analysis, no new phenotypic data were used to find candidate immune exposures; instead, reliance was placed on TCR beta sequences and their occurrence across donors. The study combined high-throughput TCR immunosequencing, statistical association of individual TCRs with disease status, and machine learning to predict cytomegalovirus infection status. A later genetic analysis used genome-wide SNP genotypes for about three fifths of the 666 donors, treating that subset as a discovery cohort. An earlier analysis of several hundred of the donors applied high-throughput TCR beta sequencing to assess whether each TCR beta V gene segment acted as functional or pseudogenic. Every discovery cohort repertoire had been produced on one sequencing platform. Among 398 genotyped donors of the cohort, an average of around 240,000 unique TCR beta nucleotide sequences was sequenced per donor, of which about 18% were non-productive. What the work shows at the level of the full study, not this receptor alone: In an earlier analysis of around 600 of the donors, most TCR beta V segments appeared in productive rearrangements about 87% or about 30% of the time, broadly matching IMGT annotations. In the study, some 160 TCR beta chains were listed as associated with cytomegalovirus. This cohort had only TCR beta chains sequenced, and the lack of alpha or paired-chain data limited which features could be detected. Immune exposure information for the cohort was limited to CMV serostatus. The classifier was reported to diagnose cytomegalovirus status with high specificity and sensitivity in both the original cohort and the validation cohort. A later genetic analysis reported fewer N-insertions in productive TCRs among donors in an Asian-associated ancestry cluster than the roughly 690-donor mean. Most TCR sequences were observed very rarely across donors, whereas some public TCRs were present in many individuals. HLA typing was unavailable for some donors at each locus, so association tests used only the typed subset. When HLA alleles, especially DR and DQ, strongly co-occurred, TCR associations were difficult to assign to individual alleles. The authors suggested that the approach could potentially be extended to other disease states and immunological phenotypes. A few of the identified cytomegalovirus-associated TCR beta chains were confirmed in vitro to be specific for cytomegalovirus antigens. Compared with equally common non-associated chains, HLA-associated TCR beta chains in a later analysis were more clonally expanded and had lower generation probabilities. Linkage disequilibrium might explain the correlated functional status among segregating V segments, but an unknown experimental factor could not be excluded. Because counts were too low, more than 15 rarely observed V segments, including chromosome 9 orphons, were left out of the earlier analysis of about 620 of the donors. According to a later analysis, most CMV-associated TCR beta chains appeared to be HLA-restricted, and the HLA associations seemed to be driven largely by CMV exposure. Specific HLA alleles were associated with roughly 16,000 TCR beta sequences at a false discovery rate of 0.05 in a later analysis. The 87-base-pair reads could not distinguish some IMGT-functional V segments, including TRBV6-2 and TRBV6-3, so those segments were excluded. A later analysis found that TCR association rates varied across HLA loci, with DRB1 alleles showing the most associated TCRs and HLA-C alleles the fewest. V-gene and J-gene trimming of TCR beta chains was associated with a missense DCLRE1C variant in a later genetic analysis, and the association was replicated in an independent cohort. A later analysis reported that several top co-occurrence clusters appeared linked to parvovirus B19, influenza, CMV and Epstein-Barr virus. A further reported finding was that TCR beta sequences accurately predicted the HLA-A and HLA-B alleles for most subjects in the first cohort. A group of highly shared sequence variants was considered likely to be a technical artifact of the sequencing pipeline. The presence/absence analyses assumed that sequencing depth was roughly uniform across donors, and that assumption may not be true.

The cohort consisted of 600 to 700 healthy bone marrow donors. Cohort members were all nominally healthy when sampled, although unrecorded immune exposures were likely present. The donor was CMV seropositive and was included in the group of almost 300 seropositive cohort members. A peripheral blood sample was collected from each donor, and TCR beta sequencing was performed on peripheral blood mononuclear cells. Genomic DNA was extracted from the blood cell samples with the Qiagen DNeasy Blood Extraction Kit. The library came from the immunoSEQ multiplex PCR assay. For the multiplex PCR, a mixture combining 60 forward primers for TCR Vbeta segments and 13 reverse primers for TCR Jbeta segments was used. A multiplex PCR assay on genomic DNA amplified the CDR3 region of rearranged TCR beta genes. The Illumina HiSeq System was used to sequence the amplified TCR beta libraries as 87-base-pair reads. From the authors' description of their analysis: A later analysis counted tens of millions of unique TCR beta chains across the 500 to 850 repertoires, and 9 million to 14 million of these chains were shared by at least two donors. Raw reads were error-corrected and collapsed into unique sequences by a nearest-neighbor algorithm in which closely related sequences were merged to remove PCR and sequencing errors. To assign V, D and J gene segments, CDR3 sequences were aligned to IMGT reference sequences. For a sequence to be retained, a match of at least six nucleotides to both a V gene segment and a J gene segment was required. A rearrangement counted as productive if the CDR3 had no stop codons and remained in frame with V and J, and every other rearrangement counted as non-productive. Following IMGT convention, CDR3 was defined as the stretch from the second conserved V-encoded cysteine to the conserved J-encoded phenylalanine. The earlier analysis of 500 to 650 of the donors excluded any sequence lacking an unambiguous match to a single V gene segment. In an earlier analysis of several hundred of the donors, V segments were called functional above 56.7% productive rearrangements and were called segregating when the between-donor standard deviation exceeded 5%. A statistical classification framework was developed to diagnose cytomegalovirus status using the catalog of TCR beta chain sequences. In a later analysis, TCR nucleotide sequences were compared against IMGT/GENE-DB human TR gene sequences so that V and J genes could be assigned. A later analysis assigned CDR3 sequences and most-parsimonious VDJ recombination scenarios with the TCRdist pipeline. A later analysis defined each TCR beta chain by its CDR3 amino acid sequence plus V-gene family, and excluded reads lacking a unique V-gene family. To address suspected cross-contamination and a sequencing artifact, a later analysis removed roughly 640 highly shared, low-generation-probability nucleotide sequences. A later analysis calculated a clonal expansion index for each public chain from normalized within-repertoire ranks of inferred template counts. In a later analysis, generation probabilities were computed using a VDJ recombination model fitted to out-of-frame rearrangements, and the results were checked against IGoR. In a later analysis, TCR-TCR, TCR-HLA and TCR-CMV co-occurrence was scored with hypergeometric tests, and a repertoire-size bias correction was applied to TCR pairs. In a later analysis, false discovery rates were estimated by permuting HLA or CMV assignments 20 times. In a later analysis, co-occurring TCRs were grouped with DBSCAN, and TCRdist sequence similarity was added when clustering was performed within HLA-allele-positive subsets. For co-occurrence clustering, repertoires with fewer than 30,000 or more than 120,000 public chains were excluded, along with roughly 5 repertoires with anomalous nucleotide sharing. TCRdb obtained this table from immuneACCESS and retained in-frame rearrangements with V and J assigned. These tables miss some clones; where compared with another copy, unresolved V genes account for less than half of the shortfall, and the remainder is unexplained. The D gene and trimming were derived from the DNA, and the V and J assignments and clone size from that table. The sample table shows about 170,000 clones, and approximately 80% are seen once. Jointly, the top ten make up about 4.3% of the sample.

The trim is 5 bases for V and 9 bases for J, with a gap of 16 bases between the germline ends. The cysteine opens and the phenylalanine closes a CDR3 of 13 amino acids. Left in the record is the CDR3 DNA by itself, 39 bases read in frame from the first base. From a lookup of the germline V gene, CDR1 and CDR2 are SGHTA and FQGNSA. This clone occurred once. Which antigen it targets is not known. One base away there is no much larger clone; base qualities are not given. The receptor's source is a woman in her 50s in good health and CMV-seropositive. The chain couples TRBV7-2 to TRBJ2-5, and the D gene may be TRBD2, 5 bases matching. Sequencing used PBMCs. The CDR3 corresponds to CASSVPSREAQYF. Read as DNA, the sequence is TGTGCCAGCAGCGTCCCTAGCCGTGAGGCCCAGTACTTC.